This entry lists 28 T cell receptor beta chains sequenced from one sample in a study of blood T cell repertoires in COVID-19. Method: immunoSEQ multiplex PCR; TCRdb's copy keeps in-frame clones and lacks some. Of 120,000 or so clones listed, around 80% are singletons. The sample consisted of peripheral blood. These receptors all come from a man aged 25-45 years with COVID-19, enrolled during active disease.

The J gene is TRBJ1-1, the V gene TRBV13; D is undetermined. Trimming stripped 6 bases from V and 0 bases from J, with 14 bases between. The CDR3 is made up of 15 amino acids. Germline V CDR1 and CDR2: PRHDT, FYEKMQ (reference sequence). The CDR3 DNA sequence: TGTGCCAGCAGGCAAAGAGGAGGCATGAACACTGAAGCTTTCTTT. Translated, it gives CASRQRGGMNTEAFF.

The gene calls are TRBV28 and TRBJ1-4; a possible D gene is TRBD1 (6 bases). Trimming removed 8 bases at V and 10 bases at J, with 17 bases between. Germline assignment: CDR1 MDHEN and CDR2 SYDVKM. This CDR3 spans 13 amino acids. As DNA, the CDR3 is TGTGCCAGCGGGACACCTGGGGAGGGAAAACTGTTTTTT. It codes for CASGTPGEGKLFF.

The chain links TRBV7-2 to TRBJ1-4; 9 positions agree with TRBD1. The trim removed 1 base at V and 6 bases at J, leaving 3 bases unmatched. This CDR3 contains 15 residues. CDR1 is SGHTA, CDR2 FQGNSA, per germline. The CDR3 nucleotides are TGTGCCAGCAGCTTAGGGACAGGGGAACATGAAAAACTGTTTTTT. It encodes CASSLGTGEHEKLFF. Together with reference TRBV7-2 and TRBJ1-4, the CDR3 gives the full variable domain: GAGVSQSPSNKVTEKGKDVELRCDPISGHTALYWYRQSLGQGLEFLIYFQGNSAPDKSGLPSDRFSAERTGGSVSTLTIQRTQQEDSAVYLCASSLGTGEHEKLFFGSGTQLSVL.

The rearrangement uses TRBV4-1 and TRBJ1-5; D is undetermined. Germline-derived CDR1 and CDR2 are MGHRA and YSYEKL. The CDR3 is made up of 15 amino acids. V was clipped by 1 base and J by 13 bases, with 20 bases between them. CDR3 protein: CASSQGVAAETIQHF. The CDR3 bases are TGCGCCAGCAGCCAAGGAGTAGCGGCAGAGACTATACAGCATTTT.

Regarding this clone: Other DNA sequences in the sample encode the same CDR3. The rearrangement joins TRBV5-1 to TRBJ2-1, with TRBD2 matching 7 bases. There are 13 residues in the CDR3. Looked up from germline, CDR1 is SGHRS and CDR2 is YFSETQ. Trimming removed 5 bases from V and 3 bases from J; junction bases left unmatched: 2. As DNA, the CDR3 is TGCGCCAGCAGGGGCGGGAGCTACAATGAGCAGTTCTTC. Translation gives CASRGGSYNEQFF.

The chain carries TRBV7-2 and TRBJ2-7, with TRBD2 matching 7 bases. This CDR3 has 14 residues. J lost 5 bases, V lost 5 bases, and 9 bases had no gene match. Per the germline V gene, CDR1 is SGHTA and CDR2 is FQGNSA. CDR3 coding DNA: TGTGCCAGCAGCAGGTGGGAGGGCCCAGACGAGCAGTACTTC. Protein sequence: CASSRWEGPDEQYF.

The rearrangement uses TRBV7-3 and TRBJ2-7; TRBD1 is a possible D gene (6 bases). V lost 0 bases and J 3 bases, leaving 15 bases between the germline ends. The V gene's germline CDR1 is SGHTA and CDR2 FQGTGA. This CDR3 has 16 amino acids. DNA for the CDR3: TGTGCCAGCAGCTTAACGGAAATTACAGGGAACTACGAGCAGTACTTC. Encoded protein: CASSLTEITGNYEQYF.

This clone appeared a single time. The chain employs TRBV7-9 and TRBJ2-3; perhaps TRBD1 as D (6 bases). This CDR3 contains 16 residues. Germline CDR1 reads SEHNR; CDR2 reads FQNEAQ (reference sequence). Trimming took 6 bases from V and 2 from J, leaving 18 bases between them. Written as DNA, the CDR3 is TGTGCCAGCAGACGCCCGGCCCGGACAGACACAGATACGCAGTATTTT. It yields the protein CASRRPARTDTDTQYF.

In its sample, this clone was seen once. The chain carries TRBV18 and TRBJ2-1, with TRBD2 matching 12 bases. CDR3 size: 16 residues. Germline loops: CDR1 KGHSH, CDR2 LQKENI. J lost 3 bases, V lost 3 bases, and 3 bases had no gene match. CDR3 amino acids: CASSPEGLAGYNEQFF. The CDR3 nucleotides read TGTGCCAGCTCACCCGAGGGACTAGCGGGCTACAATGAGCAGTTCTTC.

V usage is TRBV4-1 and J usage is TRBJ2-7; 8 nucleotides align to TRBD1. CDR3 length: 16 amino acids. V lost 3 bases and J lost 3; bases outside the gene matches: 10. The germline V gene has CDR1 MGHRA and CDR2 YSYEKL. CDR3 in DNA: TGCGCCAGCAGCCAGGTAGAAACAGGGGGAGGCTACGAGCAGTACTTC. Protein: CASSQVETGGGYEQYF.

The chain couples TRBV7-2 to TRBJ2-3; no clear D. Trimming stripped 4 bases from V and 0 bases from J, with 8 bases between. The CDR3 has 14 residues. Germline V gives CDR1 SGHTA, CDR2 FQGNSA. CDR3 loop: CASSYQHSTDTQYF. The CDR3 nucleotides are TGTGCCAGCAGCTACCAACACAGCACAGATACGCAGTATTTT.

The V and J genes are TRBV12-3 or TRBV12-4 and TRBJ1-1; maybe TRBD1 (5 bases). V gave up 8 bases and J gave up 1 base, with 11 bases separating them. The length of the CDR3 is 13 residues. The CDR3 region has the DNA TGTGCCAGCGGGGGGGGTTGGAACACTGAAGCTTTCTTT. This gives the protein CASGGGWNTEAFF.

This rearrangement joins TRBV7-9 to TRBJ2-1; 9 bases match TRBD1. Germline assignment: CDR1 SEHNR and CDR2 FQNEAQ (reference sequence). Trimming removed 7 bases from V and 7 bases from J; junction bases left unmatched: 5. The CDR3 extends over 13 amino acids. CDR3 in DNA: TGTGCCAGCATCCCGACAGGGGGGAATGAGCAGTTCTTC. Translated, it gives CASIPTGGNEQFF.

V is TRBV7-9 and J is TRBJ2-4; possibly TRBD2 for D (6 bases). V dropped 3 bases and J dropped 0 bases, with 9 bases sitting between them. CDR3 length: 15 residues. CDR1 is SEHNR, CDR2 FQNEAQ, per germline (reference sequence). Written as DNA, the CDR3 is TGTGCCAGCAGCTTGGGGGGTCAAGCCAAAAACATTCAGTACTTC. Translating gives CASSLGGQAKNIQYF.

The gene calls are TRBV11-2 and TRBJ1-2; D may be TRBD1 (6 bases). Trimming pared 5 bases from V and 7 bases from J, leaving 20 bases between. CDR1 and CDR2 (germline): SGHAT, FQNNGV. This CDR3 has 15 residues. CDR3 bases: TGTGCCAGCAGCCTAAGGGCCAACAGGGAGGGTGGCTACACCTTC. It encodes CASSLRANREGGYTF. The entire variable domain, with the rest obtained from reference TRBV11-2 and TRBJ1-2, is as follows: EAGVAQSPRYKIIEKRQSVAFWCNPISGHATLYWYQQILGQGPKLLIQFQNNGVVDDSQLPKDRFSAERLKGVDSTLKIQPAKLEDSAVYLCASSLRANREGGYTFGSGTRLTVV.

The CDR3 reads CASSPRDSYVYSGNTIYF. The CDR3 coding sequence is TGTGCCAGCAGCCCCAGGGACAGCTACGTCTACTCTGGAAACACCATATATTTT. V and J are TRBV4-2 and TRBJ1-3, with 7 bases identical to TRBD1. V was clipped by 4 bases and J by 0 bases; unmatched bases: 12. The CDR3 consists of 18 residues. Per germline, CDR1 LGHNA and CDR2 YNFKEQ.

V is TRBV27 and J is TRBJ1-6; D is undetermined. Trimming left V 2 bases short and J 7 bases short, with 9 bases between. The CDR3 is made up of 14 amino acids. The V gene's germline CDR1 is MNHEY and CDR2 SMNVEV (reference sequence). The CDR3 region is CASSLGWRNSPLHF. The CDR3 nucleotides are TGTGCCAGCAGTTTAGGATGGAGGAATTCACCCCTCCACTTT.

This clone was observed a few times. Other DNA sequences in the same sample also yield this CDR3. This chain connects TRBV7-2 to TRBJ2-5; 7 bases line up with TRBD2. Germline V gives CDR1 SGHTA, CDR2 FQGNSA. Trimming removed 1 base from V and 1 base from J; junction bases left unmatched: 3. The CDR3 is 15 amino acids. The CDR3 DNA reads TGTGCCAGCAGCTTAGGGGGAGGGCCCCAAGAGACCCAGTACTTC. Translated, it gives CASSLGGGPQETQYF.

The J gene is TRBJ2-7, the V gene TRBV27; D gene unclear. The CDR3 spans 13 residues. The V gene lost 2 bases and the J gene lost 3 bases, with 8 bases spanning the gap. Looked up from germline, CDR1 is MNHEY and CDR2 is SMNVEV (reference sequence). In nucleotides, the CDR3 is TGTGCCAGCAGTTTACTATCTAGCTACGAGCAGTACTTC. This encodes CASSLLSSYEQYF.

This chain uses TRBV4-3 with TRBJ2-7; 8 bases fit TRBD1. CDR3 length equals 15 residues. V lost 1 base and J lost 7; bases outside the gene matches: 9. Germline-derived CDR1 and CDR2 are LGHNA and YSLEER. CDR3 bases: TGCGCCAGCAGCCAAGGGGTCACAGGGGGTTGGGAGCAGTACTTC. It encodes CASSQGVTGGWEQYF.

This clone was recorded once. The gene calls are TRBV18 and TRBJ1-1; D is undetermined. Germline-derived CDR1 and CDR2 are KGHSH and LQKENI. Deletions cut 3 bases from V and 2 bases from J, with 10 bases between. The CDR3 is 14 residues long. This CDR3 reads CASSPMNLNTEAFF. The CDR3 bases are TGTGCCAGCTCACCGATGAATCTAAACACTGAAGCTTTCTTT.

This rearrangement joins TRBV28 to TRBJ2-7, with unresolved D. V gave up 2 bases and J gave up 2 bases, with 10 bases separating them. The CDR3 has 14 residues. Germline V lookup: CDR1 MDHEN, CDR2 SYDVKM. The CDR3 protein is CASSLRGYPYEQYF. Here the CDR3 DNA reads TGTGCCAGCAGTTTAAGAGGTTATCCCTACGAGCAGTACTTC.

This clone was seen repeatedly, ten times or more. The chain carries TRBV10-1 and TRBJ2-3, with D maybe TRBD1 (5 bases). The V gene's germline CDR1 is WNHNN and CDR2 SYGVQD (reference sequence). This CDR3 has 15 amino acids. The V end lost 5 bases, the J end lost 0 bases, and 12 bases lay between the germline ends. The CDR3 protein is CASSQTDPSTDTQYF. In nucleotides, the CDR3 is TGCGCCAGCAGTCAGACAGATCCTAGCACAGATACGCAGTATTTT.

In its sample, this clone was seen a few times. V gene TRBV6-1 combines with J gene TRBJ2-3, with 7 bases aligning to TRBD1. From germline, CDR1 is MNHNS and CDR2 SASEGT. The CDR3 is 15 amino acids. The junction had 2 bases not matched to a gene; V was cut back by 1 base and J by 1 base. The CDR3 coding sequence is TGTGCCAGCAGTGAAGTAACAGGGGGCACAGATACGCAGTATTTT. Amino acid sequence: CASSEVTGGTDTQYF.

This clone was seen a few times. The chain uses TRBV3-1 (or the pseudogene TRBV3-2) and TRBJ2-4; 8 bases are shared with TRBD2. Per the germline V gene, CDR1 is LGHDT and CDR2 is YNNKEL (reference sequence). The CDR3 length is 15 residues. After removal of 4 bases from V and 0 bases from J, the junction contained 2 bases not matched to a gene. CDR3 DNA: TGTGCCAGCAGCCTAGCGGGACTAGCCAAAAACATTCAGTACTTC. Amino acid sequence: CASSLAGLAKNIQYF.

The chain is built from TRBV4-1 and TRBJ2-7, with TRBD1 identical over 9 bases. Germline CDR1 is MGHRA and CDR2 is YSYEKL. The CDR3 runs to 15 residues. Trimming removed 0 bases from V and 4 bases from J; junction bases left unmatched: 4. CDR3 nucleotides: TGCGCCAGCAGCCAAGACGGGACAGGGTGGTACGAGCAGTACTTC. Translated, it gives CASSQDGTGWYEQYF.

The J gene is TRBJ1-2, the V gene TRBV6-6, with D unclear. CDR3 length: 16 residues. Looked up from germline, CDR1 is MNHNY and CDR2 is SVGAGI (reference sequence). V was pared by 7 bases and J by 4 bases, with 22 bases between. This CDR3 reads CASTSSGEGSPYGYTF. In nucleotides, the CDR3 is TGTGCCAGCACCTCCTCCGGGGAGGGAAGCCCCTATGGCTACACCTTC.

The V and J genes are TRBV28 and TRBJ2-2; a weak D match, TRBD1 (6 bases). Per germline, CDR1 MDHEN and CDR2 SYDVKM. V gave up 4 bases and J gave up 5 bases, with 20 bases separating them. The CDR3 consists of 17 residues. CDR3 protein: CASSSPDSSRGTGELFF. In DNA form, the CDR3 reads TGTGCCAGCAGTTCCCCGGACAGTTCAAGAGGGACCGGGGAGCTGTTTTTT.